Presented here are 18 T cell receptor beta chains from one specimen sequenced in a study of cytomegalovirus exposure and HLA in healthy donors. The study ran its PCR with 60 Vbeta and 13 Jbeta primers. TCRdb keeps only in-frame clones here, not all; method: immunoSEQ multiplex PCR. The sample yields 120,000 to 150,000 clones, roughly 75% seen once. Sequenced: PBMCs. These receptors were taken from a man aged 35 to 55 in good health and CMV-seronegative.

The rearrangement joins TRBV28 to TRBJ1-1, with no clear D. Trimming cost V 5 bases and J 1 base, with 20 bases left between them. Germline V lookup: CDR1 MDHEN, CDR2 SYDVKM. This CDR3 spans 17 amino acids. CDR3 sequence (DNA): TGTGCCAGCAGTCTAGAAAAATTTCTTCGGGGGAACACTGAAGCTTTCTTT. It translates to CASSLEKFLRGNTEAFF. Full variable domain (outside the CDR3, taken from reference TRBV28 and TRBJ1-1): DVKVTQSSRYLVKRTGEKVFLECVQDMDHENMFWYRQDPGLGLRLIYFSYDVKMKEKGDIPEGYSVSREKKERFSLILESASTNQTSMYLCASSLEKFLRGNTEAFFGQGTRLTVV.

The rearrangement uses TRBV5-6 and TRBJ1-1; tentatively, D is TRBD1 (6 bases). In germline, CDR1 is SGHDT, CDR2 YYEEEE. V lost 5 bases and J 1 base, leaving 9 bases between the germline ends. CDR3 length: 13 residues. CDR3 sequence (DNA): TGTGCCAGCAGGTGGGGACAGAACACTGAAGCTTTCTTT. As protein: CASRWGQNTEAFF.

In this sample, this clone turned up a few times. V gene TRBV5-6 combines with J gene TRBJ1-1; D is unresolved. Between the trimmed V and J ends, which lost 2 bases and 6 bases, there was a span of 14 bases. The CDR3 is 14 residues long. Germline CDR1 and CDR2: SGHDT and YYEEEE. The CDR3 reads CASSFFRNGAEAFF. CDR3 sequence (DNA): TGTGCCAGCAGCTTCTTTCGGAACGGGGCTGAAGCTTTCTTT.

This clone was counted between two and nine times. The chain uses TRBV7-8 and TRBJ1-1; D is ambiguous. Trimming shortened V by 6 bases and J by 0 bases, and 14 bases separated the two germline ends. Germline V CDR1 and CDR2: SGHVS, FQNEAQ. The CDR3 loop spans 15 amino acids. The DNA for the CDR3 is TGTGCCAGCAGTTTAAAGAGGCAGTTGAACACTGAAGCTTTCTTT. This encodes CASSLKRQLNTEAFF.

The chain recombines TRBV10-2 with TRBJ1-1, with D perhaps matching TRBD1 (6 bases). The germline gives CDR1 WSHSY, CDR2 SAAADI. The CDR3 is made up of 13 amino acids. V shed 10 bases and J shed 8 bases, with 20 bases lying between them. In DNA, the CDR3 is TGCGCCACCTTCCTGGAGGAAGGGACAGAAGCTTTCTTT. This codes for CATFLEEGTEAFF.

The rearrangement links TRBV19 to TRBJ2-1; 8 bases match TRBD1. Losses at the gene ends were 7 bases for V and 9 bases for J; bases not matched to a gene: 8. Per germline, CDR1 LNHDA and CDR2 SQIVND (reference sequence). This CDR3 comprises 13 residues. Here the CDR3 DNA reads TGTGCCAGTAACTCGGGACAGGACGGTGAGCAGTTCTTC. Translated: CASNSGQDGEQFF.

J is TRBJ1-4 and V is TRBV6-1, with D maybe TRBD1 (5 bases). Germline loops: CDR1 MNHNS, CDR2 SASEGT. The CDR3 runs to 10 residues. Trimming took off 4 bases at V and 11 bases at J, with 5 bases between the two ends. Written as DNA, the CDR3 is TGTGCCAGCAGTGGACAGAAACTGTTTTTT. Its translation: CASSGQKLFF.

This sequence joins TRBV4-1 and TRBJ2-2; D uncertain. This CDR3 is built from 14 residues. The germline gives CDR1 MGHRA, CDR2 YSYEKL. V was cut by 10 bases and J by 5 bases, with 17 bases left in between. In DNA, the CDR3 is TGCGCCACCAGAATGAGTGTCGGGACCGGGGAGCTGTTTTTT. This gives the protein CATRMSVGTGELFF.

This clone came up a few times. J is TRBJ2-1 and V is TRBV6-1; D is perhaps TRBD1 (5 bases). The germline V and J ends were trimmed by 6 bases and 7 bases, with 16 bases remaining between them. Germline values: CDR1 MNHNS, CDR2 SASEGT. The CDR3 length is 14 residues. DNA for the CDR3: TGTGCCAGCAGCCTCAGAGAAGGGGAAAATGAGCAGTTCTTC. It yields the protein CASSLREGENEQFF.

This chain connects TRBV11-2 to TRBJ1-4, with 10 bases aligning to TRBD1. The germline CDR1 and CDR2 sequences are SGHAT and FQNNGV. The CDR3 loop spans 15 amino acids. Unmatched junction bases numbered 8, after V lost 6 bases and J lost 7 bases. CDR3 loop: CASRSTGGAGEKLFF. CDR3 bases: TGTGCCAGCAGGTCGACAGGGGGCGCGGGTGAAAAACTGTTTTTT.

CDR3 bases: TGTGCCAGCAGCTTGGACCTAGCCGGCACAGATACGCAGTATTTT. This codes for CASSLDLAGTDTQYF. The J gene is TRBJ2-3, the V gene TRBV5-8; possibly TRBD2 for D (5 bases). The CDR3 length is 15 residues. CDR1 is SGHTS, CDR2 YDEGEE, per germline. Trimming left V 0 bases short and J 1 base short, with 9 bases between.

The rearrangement links TRBV10-3 to TRBJ1-2; TRBD1 might be the D (5 bases). V was shortened by 4 bases and J by 8 bases, with 11 bases between the two germline ends. Germline V gene sequence: CDR1 ENHRY, CDR2 SYGVKD. The CDR3 contains 12 residues. The CDR3 sequence: CAISAQGIGYTF. The CDR3 DNA sequence: TGTGCCATCAGTGCCCAGGGTATAGGCTACACCTTC.

In regard to this clone: At one end, the junction sequence differs from germline, possibly due to a read error. The chain couples TRBV7-2 to TRBJ2-7; D might be TRBD1 (6 bases). From germline, CDR1 is SGHTA and CDR2 FQGNSA. The CDR3 has 13 residues. The CDR3 nucleotides read TGTGCCAGCAGCCCGTGGGACATCAACGAGCGGTACTTC. This gives the protein CASSPWDINERYF.

The chain uses TRBV5-1 and TRBJ1-1; a weak D match, TRBD1 (6 bases). The V end was cut by 0 bases, the J end by 4 bases, with 16 bases between. The germline V gene encodes CDR1 SGHRS and CDR2 YFSETQ. The CDR3 covers 16 residues. This chain's CDR3 is CASSLAQGRGITEAFF. Here the CDR3 DNA reads TGCGCCAGCAGCTTGGCCCAGGGGCGAGGGATCACTGAAGCTTTCTTT.

The CDR3 spells CAWTHWGRGNTGELFF. The CDR3, as DNA: TGTGCCTGGACTCACTGGGGGAGGGGAAACACCGGGGAGCTGTTTTTT. The gene calls are TRBV30 and TRBJ2-2; 7 positions agree with TRBD2. Germline trimming cut 4 bases from V and 2 bases from J; bases unmatched to any gene: 10. The CDR3 consists of 16 residues. The germline V gene encodes CDR1 GTSNPN and CDR2 SVGIG (reference sequence).

The rearrangement joins TRBV9 to TRBJ2-2; no reliable D call. There are 15 residues in the CDR3. The V end was cut by 0 bases, the J end by 3 bases, with 9 bases between. Germline values: CDR1 SGDLS, CDR2 YYNGEE. The CDR3 DNA is TGTGCCAGCAGCGTAGAGCCGGTCGACACCGGGGAGCTGTTTTTT. It codes for CASSVEPVDTGELFF.

The V gene is TRBV5-4, the J gene TRBJ2-7; 16 bases map to TRBD2. CDR3 length: 16 amino acids. The germline CDR1 and CDR2 sequences are SGHNT and YYREEE (reference sequence). V gave up 0 bases and J gave up 6 bases; unmatched junction bases: 3. The CDR3 nucleotides are TGTGCCAGCAGCTTGGAGGGACTAGCGGGGGGGCGCGAGCAGTACTTC. It translates to CASSLEGLAGGREQYF. The entire variable domain, with the rest obtained from reference TRBV5-4 and TRBJ2-7, is as follows: ETGVTQSPTHLIKTRGQQVTLRCSSQSGHNTVSWYQQALGQGPQFIFQYYREEENGRGNFPPRFSGLQFPNYSSELNVNALELDDSALYLCASSLEGLAGGREQYFGPGTRLTVT.

CDR3 sequence reads: CASSQDWPPVRMYF. As DNA, the CDR3 is TGCGCCAGCAGCCAAGACTGGCCCCCGGTGAGGATGTATTTT. The V gene is TRBV4-3, the J gene TRBJ2-3; D unresolved. The germline V gene encodes CDR1 LGHNA and CDR2 YSLEER. CDR3 length: 14 amino acids. V lost 0 bases and J lost 14, with 18 bases in between.